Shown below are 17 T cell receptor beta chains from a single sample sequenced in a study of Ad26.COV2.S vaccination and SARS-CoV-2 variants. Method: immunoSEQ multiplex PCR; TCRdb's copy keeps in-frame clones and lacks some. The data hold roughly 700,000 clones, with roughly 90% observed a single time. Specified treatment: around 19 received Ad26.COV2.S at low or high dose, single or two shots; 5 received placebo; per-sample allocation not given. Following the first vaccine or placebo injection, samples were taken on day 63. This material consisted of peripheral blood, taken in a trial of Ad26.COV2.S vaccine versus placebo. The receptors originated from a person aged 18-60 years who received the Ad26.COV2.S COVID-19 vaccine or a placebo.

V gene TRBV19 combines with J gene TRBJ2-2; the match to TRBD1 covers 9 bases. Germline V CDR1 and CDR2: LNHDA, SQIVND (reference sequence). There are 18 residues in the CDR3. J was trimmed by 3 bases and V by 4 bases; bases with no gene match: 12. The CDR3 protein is CASSTSRRTGADTGELFF. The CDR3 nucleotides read TGTGCCAGTAGTACTAGCCGCCGGACAGGGGCGGACACCGGGGAGCTGTTTTTT.

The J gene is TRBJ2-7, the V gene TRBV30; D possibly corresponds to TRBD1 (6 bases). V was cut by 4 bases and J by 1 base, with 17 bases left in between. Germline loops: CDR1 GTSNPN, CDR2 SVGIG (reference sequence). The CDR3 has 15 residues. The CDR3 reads CAWTLRGSISYEQYF. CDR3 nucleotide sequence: TGTGCCTGGACTCTTAGGGGGAGTATTTCCTACGAGCAGTACTTC. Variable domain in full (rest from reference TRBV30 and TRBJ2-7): SQTIHQWPATLVQPVGSPLSLECTVEGTSNPNLYWYRQAAGRGLQLLFYSVGIGQISSEVPQNLSASRPQDRQFILSSKKLLLSDSGFYLCAWTLRGSISYEQYFGPGTRLTVT.

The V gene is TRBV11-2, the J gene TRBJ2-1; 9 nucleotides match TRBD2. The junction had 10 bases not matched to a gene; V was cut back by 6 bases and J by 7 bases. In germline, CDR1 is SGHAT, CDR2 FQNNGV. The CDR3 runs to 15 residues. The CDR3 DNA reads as TGTGCCAGCAGTCGTGAAGCGGGAGGTCTTAATGAGCAGTTCTTC. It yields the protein CASSREAGGLNEQFF. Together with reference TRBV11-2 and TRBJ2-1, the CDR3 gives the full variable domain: EAGVAQSPRYKIIEKRQSVAFWCNPISGHATLYWYQQILGQGPKLLIQFQNNGVVDDSQLPKDRFSAERLKGVDSTLKIQPAKLEDSAVYLCASSREAGGLNEQFFGPGTRLTVL.

The CDR3 DNA follows: TGTGCCAGCACCATCAGGGTTGGGGCAACTAATGAAAAACTGTTTTTT. This translates into CASTIRVGATNEKLFF. V usage is TRBV5-4 and J usage is TRBJ1-4; D might be TRBD1 (5 bases). The CDR3 is 16 residues long. The germline V and J ends were trimmed by 6 bases and 0 bases, with 15 bases remaining between them. Germline V gene data show CDR1 as SGHNT and CDR2 as YYREEE (reference sequence).

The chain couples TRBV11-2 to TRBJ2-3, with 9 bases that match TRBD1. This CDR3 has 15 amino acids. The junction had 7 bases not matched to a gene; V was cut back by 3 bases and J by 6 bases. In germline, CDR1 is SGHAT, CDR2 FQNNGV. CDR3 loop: CASSFRDRVTDTQYF. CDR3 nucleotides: TGTGCCAGCAGCTTCCGGGACAGGGTTACGGATACGCAGTATTTT.

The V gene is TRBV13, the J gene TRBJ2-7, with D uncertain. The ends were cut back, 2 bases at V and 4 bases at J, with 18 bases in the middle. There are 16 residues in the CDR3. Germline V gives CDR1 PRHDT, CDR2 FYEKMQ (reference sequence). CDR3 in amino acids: CASSLNQARRGYEQYF. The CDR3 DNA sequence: TGTGCCAGCAGCTTAAACCAGGCCCGACGAGGATACGAGCAGTACTTC.

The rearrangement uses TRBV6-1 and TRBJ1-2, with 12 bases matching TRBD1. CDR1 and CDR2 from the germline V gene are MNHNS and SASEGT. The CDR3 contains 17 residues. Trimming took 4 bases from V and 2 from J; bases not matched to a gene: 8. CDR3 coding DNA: TGTGCCAGCAGTGTACCCGGGACAGGGGGCTGGAACTATGGCTACACCTTC. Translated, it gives CASSVPGTGGWNYGYTF.

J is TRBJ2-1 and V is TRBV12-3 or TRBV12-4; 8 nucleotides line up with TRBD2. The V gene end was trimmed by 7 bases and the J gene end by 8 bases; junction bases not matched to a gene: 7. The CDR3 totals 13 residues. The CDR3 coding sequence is TGTGCCAGCATCCGGGGGGGGGCGGATGAGCAGTTCTTC. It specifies CASIRGGADEQFF.

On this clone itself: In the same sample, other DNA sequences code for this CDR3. The CDR3 sequence is CAWGQGNYGYTF. The CDR3 DNA is TGTGCCTGGGGACAGGGTAACTATGGCTACACCTTC. The chain has TRBV30 and TRBJ1-2, with TRBD1 identical over 8 bases. The junction had 0 bases not matched to a gene; V was cut back by 5 bases and J by 1 base. The CDR3 totals 12 residues. Germline V gene data show CDR1 as GTSNPN and CDR2 as SVGIG (reference sequence). The full variable domain, in which reference TRBV30 and TRBJ1-2 provide the parts outside the CDR3, is SQTIHQWPATLVQPVGSPLSLECTVEGTSNPNLYWYRQAAGRGLQLLFYSVGIGQISSEVPQNLSASRPQDRQFILSSKKLLLSDSGFYLCAWGQGNYGYTFGSGTRLTVV.

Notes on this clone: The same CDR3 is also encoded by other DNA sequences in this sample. The CDR3 DNA follows: TGTGCCAGCAGTTACTCCACAGGGGGCGGTTATGGCTACACCTTC. This sequence encodes CASSYSTGGGYGYTF. This sequence joins TRBV6-5 and TRBJ1-2, with TRBD1 matching 9 bases. Germline-derived CDR1 and CDR2 are MNHEY and SVGAGI. The junction had 4 bases not matched to a gene; V was cut back by 0 bases and J by 5 bases. This CDR3 comprises 15 residues.

DNA for the CDR3: TGTGCCAGCTCATCTGAGGGGGCGCGGGGAAACATTCAGTACTTC. Amino acid sequence: CASSSEGARGNIQYF. The chain couples TRBV18 to TRBJ2-4, with D perhaps matching TRBD1 (7 bases). V shed 5 bases and J shed 6 bases, with 17 bases lying between them. Germline V CDR1 and CDR2: KGHSH, LQKENI. The CDR3 is 15 residues long.

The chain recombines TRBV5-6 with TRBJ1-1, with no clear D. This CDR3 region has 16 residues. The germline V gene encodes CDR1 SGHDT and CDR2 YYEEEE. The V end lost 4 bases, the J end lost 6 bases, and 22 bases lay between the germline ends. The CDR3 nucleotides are TGTGCCAGCAGCGCCCGAGCCAGAAATCGTGTGGCTGAAGCTTTCTTT. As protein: CASSARARNRVAEAFF.

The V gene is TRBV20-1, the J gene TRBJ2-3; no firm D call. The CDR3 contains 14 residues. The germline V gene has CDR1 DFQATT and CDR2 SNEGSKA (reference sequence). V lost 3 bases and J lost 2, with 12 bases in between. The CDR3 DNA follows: TGCAGTGCTAGTTGCCTCCCCACCACAGATACGCAGTATTTT. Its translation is CSASCLPTTDTQYF.

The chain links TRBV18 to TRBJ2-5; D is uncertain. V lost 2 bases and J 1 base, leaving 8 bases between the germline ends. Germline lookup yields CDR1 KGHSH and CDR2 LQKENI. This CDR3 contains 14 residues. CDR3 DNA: TGTGCCAGCTCACCAAGTTTTTCCCAAGAGACCCAGTACTTC. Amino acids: CASSPSFSQETQYF.

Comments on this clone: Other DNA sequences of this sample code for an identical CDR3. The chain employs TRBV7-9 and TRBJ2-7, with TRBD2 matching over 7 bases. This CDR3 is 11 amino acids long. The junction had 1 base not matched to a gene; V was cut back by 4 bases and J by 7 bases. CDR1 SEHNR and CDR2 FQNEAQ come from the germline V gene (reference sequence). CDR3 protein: CASSSREEQYF. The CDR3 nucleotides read TGTGCCAGCAGCTCGCGGGAGGAGCAGTACTTC.

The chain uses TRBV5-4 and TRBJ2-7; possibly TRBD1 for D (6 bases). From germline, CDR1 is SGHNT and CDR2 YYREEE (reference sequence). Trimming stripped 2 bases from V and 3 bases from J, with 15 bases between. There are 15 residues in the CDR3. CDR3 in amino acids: CASSLGPGTNYEQYF. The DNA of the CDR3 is TGTGCCAGCAGCTTAGGTCCCGGGACAAACTACGAGCAGTACTTC.

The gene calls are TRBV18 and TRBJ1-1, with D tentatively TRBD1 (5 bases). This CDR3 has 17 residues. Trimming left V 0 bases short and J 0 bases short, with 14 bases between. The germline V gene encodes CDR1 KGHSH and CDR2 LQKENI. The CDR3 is CASSPPPSGSLNTEAFF. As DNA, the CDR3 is TGTGCCAGCTCACCACCTCCCTCAGGGTCTTTGAACACTGAAGCTTTCTTT.